This paragraph reports one T cell receptor (beta chain). This sample stems from a study of blood T cell repertoires in COVID-19. Assay used: immunoSEQ multiplex PCR; TCRdb lists only in-frame clones, some missing. The sample yields 70,000 to 90,000 clones, approximately 81% seen once. Sequenced input: peripheral blood. This clonotype was obtained from an older woman with acute or convalescent COVID-19.

CDR3 nucleotides: TGTGCCAGCAGCTTTGAACCAGGCACTGAAGCTTTCTTT. It yields the protein CASSFEPGTEAFF. The V gene is TRBV5-4, the J gene TRBJ1-1, with D uncertain. Germline V CDR1 and CDR2: SGHNT, YYREEE (reference sequence). CDR3 size: 13 residues. Trimming removed 2 bases at V and 4 bases at J, with 9 bases between.